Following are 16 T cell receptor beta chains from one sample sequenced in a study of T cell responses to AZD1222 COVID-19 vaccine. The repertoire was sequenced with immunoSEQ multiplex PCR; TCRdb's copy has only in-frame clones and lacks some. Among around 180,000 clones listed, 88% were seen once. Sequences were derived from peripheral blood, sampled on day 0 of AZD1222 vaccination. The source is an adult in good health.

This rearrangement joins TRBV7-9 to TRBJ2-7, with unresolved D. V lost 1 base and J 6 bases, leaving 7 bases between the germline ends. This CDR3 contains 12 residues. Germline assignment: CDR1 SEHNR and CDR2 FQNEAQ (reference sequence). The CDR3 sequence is CASSLGGLEQYF. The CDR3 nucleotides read TGTGCCAGCAGCTTAGGCGGCCTCGAGCAGTACTTC.

CDR3 bases: TGTGCCAGCAGCTCCTTCGAAGGACTGTCCAGCTCCTACAATGAGCAGTTCTTC. Translating it yields CASSSFEGLSSSYNEQFF. The chain links TRBV13 to TRBJ2-1; tentative D call: TRBD2 (5 bases). The CDR3 is 18 amino acids. V was shortened by 4 bases and J by 0 bases, with 19 bases between the two germline ends. Germline values: CDR1 PRHDT, CDR2 FYEKMQ (reference sequence).

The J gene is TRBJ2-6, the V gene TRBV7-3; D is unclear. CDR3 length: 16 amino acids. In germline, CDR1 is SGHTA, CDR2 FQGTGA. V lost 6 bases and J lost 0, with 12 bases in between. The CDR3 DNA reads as TGTGCCAGCAGGAAGGCAGTTACCTCTGGGGCCAACGTCCTGACTTTC. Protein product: CASRKAVTSGANVLTF.

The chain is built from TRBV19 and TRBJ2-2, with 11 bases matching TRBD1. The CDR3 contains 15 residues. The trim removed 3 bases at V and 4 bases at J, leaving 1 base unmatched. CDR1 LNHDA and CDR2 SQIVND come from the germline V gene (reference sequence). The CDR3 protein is CASSIGTGGTGELFF. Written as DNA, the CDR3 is TGTGCCAGTAGTATTGGGACAGGGGGCACCGGGGAGCTGTTTTTT.

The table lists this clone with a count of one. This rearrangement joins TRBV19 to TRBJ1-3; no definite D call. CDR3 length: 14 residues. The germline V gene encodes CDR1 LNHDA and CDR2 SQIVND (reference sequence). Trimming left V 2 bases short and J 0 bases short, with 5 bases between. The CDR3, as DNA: TGTGCCAGTAGTATACCTGTCTCTGGAAACACCATATATTTT. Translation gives CASSIPVSGNTIYF.

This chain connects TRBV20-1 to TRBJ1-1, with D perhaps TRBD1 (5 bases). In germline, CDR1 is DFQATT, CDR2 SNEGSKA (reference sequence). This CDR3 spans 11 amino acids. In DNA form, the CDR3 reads TGCGGCTCCCTTGGGGGGACTGAAGCTTTCTTT. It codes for CGSLGGTEAFF.

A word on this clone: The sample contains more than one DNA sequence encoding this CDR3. The CDR3 region has the DNA TGTGCCAGCAGTCCACTGACAGGGAACCAAGAGACCCAGTACTTC. This translates into CASSPLTGNQETQYF. V is TRBV28 and J is TRBJ2-5; TRBD1 agrees at 7 bases. V trimming: 5 bases; J trimming: 0 bases; junction bases outside the gene matches: 6. Germline values: CDR1 MDHEN, CDR2 SYDVKM. This CDR3 is 15 amino acids long.

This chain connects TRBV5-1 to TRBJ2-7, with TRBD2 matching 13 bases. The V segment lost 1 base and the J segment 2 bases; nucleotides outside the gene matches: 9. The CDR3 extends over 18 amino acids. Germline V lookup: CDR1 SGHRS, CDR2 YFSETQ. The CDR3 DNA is TGCGCCAGCAGCTTGTTAGGACTAGCGGGAGCTTCCGCCTACGAGCAGTACTTC. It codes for CASSLLGLAGASAYEQYF. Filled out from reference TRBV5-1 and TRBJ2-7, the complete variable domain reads KAGVTQTPRYLIKTRGQQVTLSCSPISGHRSVSWYQQTPGQGLQFLFEYFSETQRNKGNFPGRFSGRQFSNSRSEMNVSTLELGDSALYLCASSLLGLAGASAYEQYFGPGTRLTVT.

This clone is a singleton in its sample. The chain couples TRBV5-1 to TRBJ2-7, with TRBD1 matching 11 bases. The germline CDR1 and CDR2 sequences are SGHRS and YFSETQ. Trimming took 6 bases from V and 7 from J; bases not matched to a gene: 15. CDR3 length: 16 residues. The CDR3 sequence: CASTLDPGQGGWEQYF. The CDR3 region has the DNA TGCGCCAGCACGCTGGATCCGGGACAGGGGGGATGGGAGCAGTACTTC. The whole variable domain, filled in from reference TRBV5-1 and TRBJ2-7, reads KAGVTQTPRYLIKTRGQQVTLSCSPISGHRSVSWYQQTPGQGLQFLFEYFSETQRNKGNFPGRFSGRQFSNSRSEMNVSTLELGDSALYLCASTLDPGQGGWEQYFGPGTRLTVT.

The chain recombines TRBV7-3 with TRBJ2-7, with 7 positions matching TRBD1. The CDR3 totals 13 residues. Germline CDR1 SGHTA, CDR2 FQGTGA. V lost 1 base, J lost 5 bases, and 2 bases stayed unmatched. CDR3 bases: TGTGCCAGCAGCTTAAACAGGGGCGACGAGCAGTACTTC. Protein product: CASSLNRGDEQYF.

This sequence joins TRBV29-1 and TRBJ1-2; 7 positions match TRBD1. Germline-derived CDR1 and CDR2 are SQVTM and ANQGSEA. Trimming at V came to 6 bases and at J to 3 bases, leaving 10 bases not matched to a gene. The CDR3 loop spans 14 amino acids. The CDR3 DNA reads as TGCAGCGTCCCGACAGGGACGTTAGACTATGGCTACACCTTC. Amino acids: CSVPTGTLDYGYTF.

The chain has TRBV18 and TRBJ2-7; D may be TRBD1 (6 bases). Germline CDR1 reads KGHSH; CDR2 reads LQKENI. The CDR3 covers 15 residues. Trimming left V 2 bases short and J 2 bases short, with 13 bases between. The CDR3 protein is CASSPTGTPAYEQYF. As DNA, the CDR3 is TGTGCCAGCTCACCAACTGGGACACCAGCCTACGAGCAGTACTTC.

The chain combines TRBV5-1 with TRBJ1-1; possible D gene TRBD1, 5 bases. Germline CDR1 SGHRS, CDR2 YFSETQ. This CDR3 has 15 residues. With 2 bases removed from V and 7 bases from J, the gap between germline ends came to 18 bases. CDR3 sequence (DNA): TGCGCCAGCAGCTTAATCGGGGGAGGTAAGGGTGAAGCTTTCTTT. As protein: CASSLIGGGKGEAFF.

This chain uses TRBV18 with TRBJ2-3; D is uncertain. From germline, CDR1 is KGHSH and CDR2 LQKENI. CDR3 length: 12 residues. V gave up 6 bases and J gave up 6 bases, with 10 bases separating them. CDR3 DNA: TGTGCCAGCTCTTTCGGTCGGGATACGCAGTATTTT. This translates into CASSFGRDTQYF.

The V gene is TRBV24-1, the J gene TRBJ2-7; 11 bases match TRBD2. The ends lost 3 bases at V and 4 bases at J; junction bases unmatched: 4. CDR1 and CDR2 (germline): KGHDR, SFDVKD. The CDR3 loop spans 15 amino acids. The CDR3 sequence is CATSDGSGGAYEQYF. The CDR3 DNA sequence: TGTGCCACCAGTGATGGTAGCGGGGGGGCGTACGAGCAGTACTTC.

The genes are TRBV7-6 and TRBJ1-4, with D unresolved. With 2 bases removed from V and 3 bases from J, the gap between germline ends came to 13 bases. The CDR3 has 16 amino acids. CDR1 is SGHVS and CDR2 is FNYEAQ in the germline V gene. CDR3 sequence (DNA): TGTGCCAGCAGCTTAATCCAGATATCGTCTAATGAAAAACTGTTTTTT. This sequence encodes CASSLIQISSNEKLFF.